A selection of T cell receptor beta chains follows, all from one sample in a study of T cells in Graves' hyperthyroidism and ophthalmopathy. Each CDR3 protein gets one entry after TCRdb re-called the multiplex PCR reads with MiXCR. This table has some 490,000 distinct CDR3 sequences, approximately 23% appearing once. Specimen: blood. All receptors derive from a woman in her sixties or seventies with Graves' ophthalmopathy. Each CDR3 is given with its conserved first and last residue. Each record gives: CDR3 protein, CDR3 DNA, J gene, clone size, D gene, V gene, CDR3 length. The D gene is left open where the match is weak. Clone size is not always given. Where it is, it says once, few, many or a class for expanded clones.

CDR3aa: CASSQGPGNTEAFF
CDR3nt: TGCGCCAGCAGCCAGGGGCCAGGGAACACTGAAGCTTTCTTT
j_gene: TRBJ1-1
abundance: -
d_gene: -
v_gene: TRBV4-3
len: 14

CDR3aa: CATTKGLGDTQYF
CDR3nt: TGTGCCACCACCAAAGGGTTAGGAGATACGCAGTATTTT
j_gene: TRBJ2-3
abundance: -
d_gene: -
v_gene: TRBV10-3
len: 13

CDR3aa: CASSPWTVNNSPLHF
CDR3nt: TGTGCCAGCAGCCCATGGACAGTCAATAATTCACCCCTCCACTTT
j_gene: TRBJ1-6
abundance: -
d_gene: -
v_gene: TRBV11-2
len: 15

CDR3aa: CASSLTSTGSGNTIYF
CDR3nt: TGTGCCAGCAGCTTAACGTCGACAGGGTCTGGAAACACCATATATTTT
j_gene: TRBJ1-3
abundance: -
d_gene: TRBD1
v_gene: TRBV7-2
len: 16

CDR3aa: CASSFRDRVQTGELFF
CDR3nt: TGTGCCAGCAGTTTCCGGGACAGGGTCCAGACCGGGGAGCTGTTTTTT
j_gene: TRBJ2-2
abundance: few
d_gene: TRBD1
v_gene: TRBV27
len: 16

CDR3aa: CASSPRGRGSDTQYF
CDR3nt: TGTGCCAGCAGCCCGAGGGGGCGGGGATCAGATACGCAGTATTTT
j_gene: TRBJ2-3
abundance: many
d_gene: -
v_gene: TRBV7-2
len: 15

CDR3aa: CACSRERYNEQFF
CDR3nt: TGTGCCTGCTCCCGGGAGCGGTACAATGAGCAGTTCTTC
j_gene: TRBJ2-1
abundance: -
d_gene: -
v_gene: TRBV30
len: 13

CDR3aa: CATLEGRGPEAFF
CDR3nt: TGTGCCACCTTGGAGGGGCGGGGTCCTGAAGCTTTCTTT
j_gene: TRBJ1-1
abundance: -
d_gene: -
v_gene: TRBV25-1
len: 13

CDR3aa: CAWGKTGNSNQPQHF
CDR3nt: TGTGCCTGGGGGAAAACAGGGAATAGCAATCAGCCCCAGCATTTT
j_gene: TRBJ1-5
abundance: -
d_gene: -
v_gene: TRBV30
len: 15

CDR3aa: CATRQVDYEQYF
CDR3nt: TGTGCCACCAGGCAGGTGGATTACGAGCAGTACTTC
j_gene: TRBJ2-7
abundance: few
d_gene: -
v_gene: TRBV6-1
len: 12

CDR3aa: CASSEVDTQYF
CDR3nt: TGTGCCAGCAGTGAAGTGGATACGCAGTATTTT
j_gene: TRBJ2-3
abundance: few
d_gene: -
v_gene: TRBV2
len: 11

CDR3aa: CASIGGRRAFF
CDR3nt: TGTGCCAGCATCGGGGGGCGTCGAGCTTTCTTT
j_gene: TRBJ1-1
abundance: -
d_gene: -
v_gene: TRBV6-1
len: 11

CDR3aa: CAWSPQETQYF
CDR3nt: TGTGCCTGGAGCCCCCAAGAGACCCAGTACTTC
j_gene: TRBJ2-5
abundance: -
d_gene: -
v_gene: TRBV30
len: 11

CDR3aa: CASPPAGGARTGTQYF
CDR3nt: TGTGCCAGCCCCCCGGCCGGGGGGGCCCGCACAGGTACGCAGTATTTT
j_gene: TRBJ2-3
abundance: -
d_gene: TRBD2
v_gene: TRBV28
len: 16

CDR3aa: CASSPGQNTEAFF
CDR3nt: TGTGCCAGCTCACCGGGACAGAACACTGAAGCTTTCTTT
j_gene: TRBJ1-1
abundance: many
d_gene: -
v_gene: TRBV18
len: 13

CDR3aa: CASSSPLIGDREIDTQYF
CDR3nt: TGTGCCAGCAGTTCCCCCTTGATTGGGGACAGGGAAATAGATACGCAGTATTTT
j_gene: TRBJ2-3
abundance: many
d_gene: TRBD1
v_gene: TRBV12-3/TRBV12-4
len: 18

CDR3aa: CSASGQVSNQPQHF
CDR3nt: TGCAGTGCTTCCGGACAGGTTAGCAATCAGCCCCAGCATTTT
j_gene: TRBJ1-5
abundance: -
d_gene: TRBD1
v_gene: TRBV20-1
len: 14

CDR3aa: CSAYPAGGGNTEAFF
CDR3nt: TGCAGTGCTTATCCCGCGGGAGGAGGGAACACTGAAGCTTTCTTT
j_gene: TRBJ1-1
abundance: few
d_gene: -
v_gene: TRBV20-1
len: 15

CDR3aa: CASSGLANEQFF
CDR3nt: TGTGCCAGCAGTGGACTAGCCAATGAGCAGTTCTTC
j_gene: TRBJ2-1
abundance: many
d_gene: TRBD2
v_gene: TRBV2
len: 12

CDR3aa: CASSLWDRDNSPLHF
CDR3nt: TGTGCCAGCAGCTTGTGGGACAGGGATAATTCACCCCTCCACTTT
j_gene: TRBJ1-6
abundance: few
d_gene: TRBD1
v_gene: TRBV5-6
len: 15

CDR3aa: CASSLGGQSTDTQYF
CDR3nt: TGTGCCAGCAGCTTAGGGGGACAGTCCACAGATACGCAGTATTTT
j_gene: TRBJ2-3
abundance: -
d_gene: TRBD1
v_gene: TRBV7-2
len: 15

CDR3aa: CASRARAVSTTYNEQFF
CDR3nt: TGCGCCAGCCGTGCGAGGGCAGTCAGCACGACCTACAATGAGCAGTTCTTC
j_gene: TRBJ2-1
abundance: -
d_gene: -
v_gene: TRBV5-1
len: 17

CDR3aa: CASSSGTRGAFF
CDR3nt: TGTGCCAGCAGCTCCGGGACAAGGGGTGCTTTCTTT
j_gene: TRBJ1-1
abundance: few
d_gene: -
v_gene: TRBV3-1
len: 12

CDR3aa: CASSVGVGGQGGQYF
CDR3nt: TGTGCCAGCAGCGTAGGCGTGGGCGGACAGGGAGGGCAGTACTTC
j_gene: TRBJ2-7
abundance: -
d_gene: TRBD1
v_gene: TRBV9
len: 15

CDR3aa: CASSVLDRARETQYF
CDR3nt: TGTGCCAGCAGCGTACTGGACAGGGCACGAGAGACCCAGTACTTC
j_gene: TRBJ2-5
abundance: -
d_gene: TRBD1
v_gene: TRBV9
len: 15

CDR3aa: CASSTLFDSLNTEAFF
CDR3nt: TGTGCCAGTAGTACCCTGTTTGACAGCCTGAACACTGAAGCTTTCTTT
j_gene: TRBJ1-1
abundance: -
d_gene: -
v_gene: TRBV19
len: 16

CDR3aa: CASSEELAGGPGGELFF
CDR3nt: TGTGCCAGCAGTGAAGAACTAGCGGGAGGGCCCGGCGGGGAGCTGTTTTTT
j_gene: TRBJ2-2
abundance: few
d_gene: TRBD2
v_gene: TRBV6-1
len: 17

CDR3aa: CASSPAGYTLFF
CDR3nt: TGTGCCAGCAGCCCAGCAGGGTATACACTGTTTTTT
j_gene: TRBJ1-4
abundance: few
d_gene: -
v_gene: TRBV11-3
len: 12

CDR3aa: CASSFRYTRVNEQFF
CDR3nt: TGTGCCAGCAGTTTTCGGTATACCAGAGTGAATGAGCAGTTCTTC
j_gene: TRBJ2-1
abundance: few
d_gene: -
v_gene: TRBV28
len: 15

CDR3aa: CSATLPSPITDTQYF
CDR3nt: TGCAGTGCGACCCTCCCCAGCCCTATCACAGATACGCAGTATTTT
j_gene: TRBJ2-3
abundance: few
d_gene: -
v_gene: TRBV20-1
len: 15

CDR3aa: CSANPRRTGGTEAFF
CDR3nt: TGCAGTGCCAACCCAAGGAGGACAGGAGGCACTGAAGCTTTCTTT
j_gene: TRBJ1-1
abundance: many
d_gene: TRBD1
v_gene: TRBV20-1
len: 15

CDR3aa: CASSTGNKNYGYTF
CDR3nt: TGTGCCAGCAGTACAGGGAATAAAAACTATGGCTACACCTTC
j_gene: TRBJ1-2
abundance: few
d_gene: -
v_gene: TRBV6-1
len: 14

CDR3aa: CASNSGEAFF
CDR3nt: TGTGCCAGCAATTCCGGTGAAGCTTTCTTT
j_gene: TRBJ1-1
abundance: many
d_gene: -
v_gene: TRBV2
len: 10

CDR3aa: CASSPYRGADTQYF
CDR3nt: TGTGCCAGCAGTCCCTACAGGGGTGCAGATACGCAGTATTTT
j_gene: TRBJ2-3
abundance: -
d_gene: TRBD1
v_gene: TRBV6-2/TRBV6-3
len: 14

CDR3aa: CSAYEGPGTEAFF
CDR3nt: TGCAGCGCATATGAGGGCCCCGGCACTGAAGCTTTCTTT
j_gene: TRBJ1-1
abundance: -
d_gene: -
v_gene: TRBV29-1
len: 13

CDR3aa: CASSFSGVEGSDTQYF
CDR3nt: TGTGCCAGCAGCTTCTCAGGGGTGGAAGGGTCAGATACGCAGTATTTT
j_gene: TRBJ2-3
abundance: few
d_gene: -
v_gene: TRBV7-2
len: 16

CDR3aa: CASSQGTLRTYEQYF
CDR3nt: TGTGCCAGCAGCCAAGGGACTCTTAGGACCTACGAGCAGTACTTC
j_gene: TRBJ2-7
abundance: -
d_gene: -
v_gene: TRBV3-1
len: 15

CDR3aa: CASSGLTGIDTQYF
CDR3nt: TGTGCCAGCAGTGGCCTGACAGGGATAGATACGCAGTATTTT
j_gene: TRBJ2-3
abundance: few
d_gene: TRBD1
v_gene: TRBV6-1
len: 14

CDR3aa: CASSLGLQGEQYF
CDR3nt: TGTGCCAGCAGCTTAGGACTACAGGGCGAGCAGTACTTC
j_gene: TRBJ2-7
abundance: -
d_gene: -
v_gene: TRBV7-8
len: 13

CDR3aa: CASSYSKPHDTQYF
CDR3nt: TGTGCCAGCAGTTACTCGAAACCCCACGATACGCAGTATTTT
j_gene: TRBJ2-3
abundance: -
d_gene: -
v_gene: TRBV6-9
len: 14

CDR3aa: CASSSGQGSSGANVLTF
CDR3nt: TGTGCCAGCAGCTCCGGACAGGGTAGCTCTGGGGCCAACGTCCTGACTTTC
j_gene: TRBJ2-6
abundance: -
d_gene: TRBD1
v_gene: TRBV11-2
len: 17

CDR3aa: CASSPFGATKETQYF
CDR3nt: TGTGCCAGCAGCCCGTTCGGGGCCACGAAAGAGACCCAGTACTTC
j_gene: TRBJ2-5
abundance: -
d_gene: -
v_gene: TRBV3-1
len: 15

CDR3aa: CASKGRVLHNEQFF
CDR3nt: TGTGCCAGCAAAGGTCGGGTCTTGCACAATGAGCAGTTCTTC
j_gene: TRBJ2-1
abundance: many
d_gene: -
v_gene: TRBV28
len: 14

CDR3aa: CASSLVWKAFF
CDR3nt: TGTGCCAGCAGCTTAGTGTGGAAAGCTTTCTTT
j_gene: TRBJ1-1
abundance: few
d_gene: -
v_gene: TRBV7-2
len: 11

CDR3aa: CASSLAGRVDYEQYF
CDR3nt: TGTGCCAGCAGCTTGGCAGGGAGAGTGGACTACGAGCAGTACTTC
j_gene: TRBJ2-7
abundance: -
d_gene: -
v_gene: TRBV7-2
len: 15

CDR3aa: CASSSITYEQYF
CDR3nt: TGTGCCAGCAGTTCCATTACCTACGAGCAGTACTTC
j_gene: TRBJ2-7
abundance: -
d_gene: -
v_gene: TRBV12-3/TRBV12-4
len: 12

CDR3aa: CASSGGLEGGFF
CDR3nt: TGTGCCAGCAGCGGGGGACTAGAAGGCGGCTTCTTC
j_gene: TRBJ2-1
abundance: -
d_gene: TRBD2
v_gene: TRBV7-8
len: 12

CDR3aa: CASTNRGKLFF
CDR3nt: TGTGCCAGCACCAACAGGGGGAAACTGTTTTTT
j_gene: TRBJ1-4
abundance: few
d_gene: TRBD1
v_gene: TRBV2
len: 11

CDR3aa: CASSLVGMQETQYF
CDR3nt: TGTGCCAGCAGTTTAGTGGGGATGCAAGAGACCCAGTACTTC
j_gene: TRBJ2-5
abundance: -
d_gene: -
v_gene: TRBV12-3/TRBV12-4
len: 14

CDR3aa: CSVHLRTNYGYTF
CDR3nt: TGCAGCGTCCATCTGAGGACCAACTATGGCTACACCTTC
j_gene: TRBJ1-2
abundance: -
d_gene: -
v_gene: TRBV29-1
len: 13

CDR3aa: CASSLARGQGDEQYF
CDR3nt: TGTGCCAGCAGCTTAGCAAGAGGACAGGGGGACGAGCAGTACTTC
j_gene: TRBJ2-7
abundance: few
d_gene: TRBD1
v_gene: TRBV7-6
len: 15

CDR3aa: CASGLAAVETQYF
CDR3nt: TGTGCCAGCGGGCTAGCGGCTGTCGAGACCCAGTACTTC
j_gene: TRBJ2-5
abundance: many
d_gene: TRBD2
v_gene: TRBV2
len: 13

CDR3aa: CATSRDRGVVNQPQHF
CDR3nt: TGTGCCACCAGCAGAGATAGGGGGGTCGTCAATCAGCCCCAGCATTTT
j_gene: TRBJ1-5
abundance: many
d_gene: -
v_gene: TRBV15
len: 16

CDR3aa: CASSLGIEPQHF
CDR3nt: TGTGCCAGCTCACTTGGGATTGAGCCCCAGCATTTT
j_gene: TRBJ1-5
abundance: -
d_gene: -
v_gene: TRBV18
len: 12

CDR3aa: CASRPSGTYEQYF
CDR3nt: TGCGCCAGCAGGCCTTCAGGCACCTACGAGCAGTACTTC
j_gene: TRBJ2-7
abundance: few
d_gene: -
v_gene: TRBV10-2
len: 13

CDR3aa: CASSSQGQGAYEQYF
CDR3nt: TGTGCCAGCAGTTCCCAGGGACAGGGGGCCTACGAGCAGTACTTC
j_gene: TRBJ2-7
abundance: few
d_gene: TRBD1
v_gene: TRBV12-3/TRBV12-4
len: 15

CDR3aa: CAISEDLKAFF
CDR3nt: TGTGCCATCAGTGAGGATTTGAAGGCTTTCTTT
j_gene: TRBJ1-1
abundance: many
d_gene: -
v_gene: TRBV10-3
len: 11

CDR3aa: CASTGSLGSGNTIYF
CDR3nt: TGTGCCAGCACCGGATCTCTAGGTAGTGGAAACACCATATATTTT
j_gene: TRBJ1-3
abundance: few
d_gene: -
v_gene: TRBV7-8
len: 15

CDR3aa: CASSQQDTGELFF
CDR3nt: TGTGCCAGCTCACAACAAGACACCGGGGAGCTGTTTTTT
j_gene: TRBJ2-2
abundance: -
d_gene: -
v_gene: TRBV18
len: 13

CDR3aa: CASRFNADTQYF
CDR3nt: TGTGCCAGCAGGTTTAATGCAGATACGCAGTATTTT
j_gene: TRBJ2-3
abundance: -
d_gene: -
v_gene: TRBV12-3/TRBV12-4
len: 12